These 13 T cell receptor beta chains came from one sample sequenced in a study of blood T cell repertoires in COVID-19. Generated by immunoSEQ multiplex PCR, the TCRdb table keeps only in-frame clones and is missing some. Found here are roughly 670,000 clones, 85% to 90% of them singletons; the top ten hold about 0.24%. The specimen sequenced was peripheral blood. These receptors all stem from a woman aged 18-29 years with acute or convalescent COVID-19.

The V call is TRBV7-2, the J call TRBJ1-3, with a weak D call TRBD1 (6 bases). Deletions cut 2 bases from V and 4 bases from J, with 18 bases between. CDR1 and CDR2 (germline): SGHTA, FQGNSA. This CDR3 comprises 17 residues. For the CDR3, the DNA is TGTGCCAGCAGCTTATGGGTCTGGCAGGGGTCAGGAAACACCATATATTTT. Amino acid sequence: CASSLWVWQGSGNTIYF.

This CDR3 is CASSPTNAPGARGYTF. In DNA, the CDR3 is TGTGCCAGCAGCCCAACCAACGCTCCGGGAGCTAGGGGCTACACCTTC. V is TRBV7-8 and J is TRBJ1-2; D unclear. Trimming pared 5 bases from V and 8 bases from J, leaving 24 bases between. The length of the CDR3 is 16 residues. From germline, CDR1 is SGHVS and CDR2 FQNEAQ.

This chain joins TRBV21-1 and TRBJ1-2. TRBV21-1 is given as a pseudogene. The CDR3 has 16 residues. Written as DNA, the CDR3 is TGTGCCAGCAGCAATGGGGGGGACACAGGGAAGGATGGCTACACCTTC. This gives the protein CASSNGGDTGKDGYTF.

The chain has TRBV4-3 and TRBJ2-3, with 9 bases lining up with TRBD2. Germline-derived CDR1 and CDR2 are LGHNA and YSLEER. This CDR3 region has 15 residues. V was pared by 0 bases and J by 6 bases, with 4 bases of the junction left unmatched. CDR3 sequence: CASSQERGGADTQYF. CDR3 DNA: TGCGCCAGCAGCCAAGAGCGGGGGGGGGCGGATACGCAGTATTTT.

This chain connects TRBV4-1 to TRBJ2-3; 12 nucleotides agree with TRBD2. After removal of 0 bases from V and 6 bases from J, the junction contained 10 bases not matched to a gene. Germline V gene lookup returns CDR1 MGHRA and CDR2 YSYEKL. CDR3 length: 18 residues. The DNA for the CDR3 is TGCGCCAGCAGCCAAGATACTAGCGGGGGGAAACCGGGGGATACGCAGTATTTT. It codes for CASSQDTSGGKPGDTQYF.

The rearrangement joins TRBV5-6 to TRBJ1-3; D uncertain. The V end lost 2 bases, the J end lost 2 bases, and 11 bases lay between the germline ends. In germline, CDR1 is SGHDT, CDR2 YYEEEE. The CDR3 sequence is 15 residues long. CDR3 nucleotide sequence: TGTGCCAGCAGCTTCGTCCCAGGTCCTGGAAACACCATATATTTT. It specifies CASSFVPGPGNTIYF.

The chain joins TRBV28 to TRBJ1-5, with D tentatively TRBD1 (6 bases). V was trimmed by 7 bases and J by 1 base, leaving 14 bases between them. Germline V lookup: CDR1 MDHEN, CDR2 SYDVKM. The CDR3 sequence is 15 residues long. The DNA for the CDR3 is TGTGCCAGCACTGCACGGGGGGCAAGCAATCAGCCCCAGCATTTT. Encoded protein: CASTARGASNQPQHF.

This clone has just one count. V usage is TRBV7-2 and J usage is TRBJ1-6; 8 bases align to TRBD1. Germline CDR1 and CDR2: SGHTA and FQGNSA. This CDR3 region has 16 residues. J gave up 5 bases and V 1 base, and 4 bases lay outside the gene matches. Here the CDR3 reads CASSLVQGAHNSPLHF. In DNA, the CDR3 is TGTGCCAGCAGCTTAGTTCAGGGGGCCCATAATTCACCCCTCCACTTT.

The J gene is TRBJ1-3, the V gene TRBV27; D call uncertain. V was pared by 5 bases and J by 0 bases, with 11 bases between. CDR3 length: 15 amino acids. CDR1 is MNHEY, CDR2 SMNVEV, per germline (reference sequence). The CDR3 spells CASSQDFSSGNTIYF. CDR3 nucleotide sequence: TGTGCCAGCAGTCAGGACTTTAGCTCTGGAAACACCATATATTTT.

The J gene is TRBJ1-2, the V gene TRBV27; D remains ambiguous. This CDR3 comprises 16 residues. Trimming left V 5 bases short and J 4 bases short, with 20 bases between. Germline assignment: CDR1 MNHEY and CDR2 SMNVEV (reference sequence). CDR3 coding DNA: TGTGCCAGCAGTCAACTACGTAGAGGCCTAATCTATGGCTACACCTTC. Encoded protein: CASSQLRRGLIYGYTF.

V is TRBV29-1 and J is TRBJ1-2; a weak D match, TRBD1 (5 bases). The CDR3 runs 12 residues. Between the trimmed V and J ends, which lost 5 bases and 4 bases, there was a span of 11 bases. From germline, CDR1 is SQVTM and CDR2 ANQGSEA. CDR3 DNA sequence: TGCAGCGTTTCGGGGGACCTCTATGGCTACACCTTC. Protein product: CSVSGDLYGYTF.

The gene calls are TRBV5-1 and TRBJ2-7; 8 positions agree with TRBD1. The CDR3 covers 16 residues. Germline V gene data show CDR1 as SGHRS and CDR2 as YFSETQ. J was trimmed by 2 bases and V by 4 bases; bases with no gene match: 11. The CDR3 DNA is TGCGCCAGCAGCCCCCGGTCCGGACAGGGAGCCTACGAGCAGTACTTC. It encodes CASSPRSGQGAYEQYF.

The chain joins TRBV11-2 to TRBJ2-7; unclear D gene. This CDR3 region has 15 residues. V lost 6 bases and J lost 2, with 17 bases in between. CDR1 is SGHAT and CDR2 is FQNNGV in the germline V gene. The CDR3 sequence: CASSPKVLETYEQYF. The CDR3 bases are TGTGCCAGCAGTCCCAAGGTACTGGAGACCTACGAGCAGTACTTC.